The 28 T cell receptor beta chains given below trace back to one sample, sequenced in a study of T cell responses to AZD1222 COVID-19 vaccine. Produced via immunoSEQ multiplex PCR; TCRdb's table is partial and in-frame only. This sample has roughly 180,000 clones, with around 88% found just once. Sequences were derived from peripheral blood, sampled on day 0 of AZD1222 vaccination. The receptors stem from an adult in good health.

The CDR3 is CASSQDHGQGANEQFF. CDR3 nucleotide sequence: TGCGCCAGCAGCCAAGATCACGGACAGGGGGCTAATGAGCAGTTCTTC. This rearrangement joins TRBV4-1 to TRBJ2-1; 11 bases fit TRBD1. Germline V CDR1 and CDR2: MGHRA, YSYEKL. The CDR3 has 16 residues. The V segment lost 0 bases and the J segment 7 bases; nucleotides outside the gene matches: 5.

This sequence joins TRBV7-2 and TRBJ1-2, with 9 bases aligning to TRBD1. With V trimmed by 1 base and J by 0 bases, 9 bases remained unmatched. The germline CDR1 and CDR2 sequences are SGHTA and FQGNSA. This CDR3 region has 18 residues. The CDR3 DNA follows: TGTGCCAGCAGCTTAGTCACCCCACAGGGGGCAGCTAACTATGGCTACACCTTC. As protein: CASSLVTPQGAANYGYTF.

This clone was seen more than once but under ten times. The CDR3 region has the DNA TGTGCCAGCAGCTTAACGGCAGGGGGCCCCACTGAAGCTTTCTTT. Encoded protein: CASSLTAGGPTEAFF. The chain employs TRBV7-3 and TRBJ1-1; 8 bases map to TRBD1. V lost 0 bases, J lost 4 bases, and 4 bases stayed unmatched. Germline V lookup: CDR1 SGHTA, CDR2 FQGTGA. The CDR3 totals 15 residues.

V and J are TRBV12-2 and TRBJ1-3. TRBV12-2 represents a pseudogene. The CDR3 extends over 13 amino acids. The DNA of the CDR3 is TGTGCAAGTCGCCCTCGCTTTGGAAACACCATATATTTT. Its translation is CASRPRFGNTIYF.

J is TRBJ1-2 and V is TRBV3-1 (or the pseudogene TRBV3-2); 8 nucleotides agree with TRBD1. The V and J ends lost 7 bases and 8 bases, in that order; junction bases with no gene match: 9. This CDR3 is built from 13 residues. Per germline, CDR1 LGHDT and CDR2 YNNKEL (reference sequence). CDR3: CASTHQGAIGYTF. The DNA for the CDR3 is TGTGCCAGCACCCATCAGGGGGCCATCGGCTACACCTTC.

The chain joins TRBV30 to TRBJ2-7, with 10 nucleotides matching TRBD1. Germline V lookup: CDR1 GTSNPN, CDR2 SVGIG (reference sequence). The CDR3 contains 13 residues. The J segment lost 12 bases and the V segment lost 0 bases, leaving 8 bases of the junction unmatched. The chain's CDR3 is CAWSVGTGDPPYF. The DNA for the CDR3 is TGTGCCTGGAGTGTAGGGACAGGGGATCCCCCGTACTTC.

This clone was counted once. The chain is built from TRBV19 and TRBJ1-5, with D uncertain. CDR1 LNHDA and CDR2 SQIVND come from the germline V gene (reference sequence). CDR3 length equals 12 residues. With 6 bases removed from V and 2 bases from J, the gap between germline ends came to 5 bases. Here the CDR3 DNA reads TGTGCCAGTAGGGTTGGCAATCAGCCCCAGCATTTT. It is translated as CASRVGNQPQHF.

This clone occurred once. The V gene is TRBV6-4, the J gene TRBJ1-2; D possibly corresponds to TRBD1 (5 bases). The V end was cut by 4 bases, the J end by 3 bases, with 12 bases between. There are 14 residues in the CDR3. CDR1 is MRHNA, CDR2 SNTAGT, per germline. The CDR3 is CASSASGGDYGYTF. In nucleotides, the CDR3 is TGTGCCAGCAGTGCGTCCGGGGGGGACTATGGCTACACCTTC.

This chain uses TRBV30 with TRBJ1-1; 9 bases match TRBD1. Germline CDR1 is GTSNPN and CDR2 is SVGIG (reference sequence). This CDR3 has 12 residues. V shed 8 bases and J 5 bases; nucleotides not matched to a gene: 6. The chain's CDR3 is CAQMDRGTEAFF. DNA of the CDR3: TGTGCCCAAATGGACAGGGGAACTGAAGCTTTCTTT. The full variable domain, in which reference TRBV30 and TRBJ1-1 provide the parts outside the CDR3, is SQTIHQWPATLVQPVGSPLSLECTVEGTSNPNLYWYRQAAGRGLQLLFYSVGIGQISSEVPQNLSASRPQDRQFILSSKKLLLSDSGFYLCAQMDRGTEAFFGQGTRLTVV.

This chain joins TRBV11-2 and TRBJ2-5, with no clear D. The CDR3 loop spans 11 amino acids. CDR1 and CDR2 from the germline V gene are SGHAT and FQNNGV. Trimming removed 2 bases from V and 5 bases from J, with 3 bases in between. CDR3 in amino acids: CASSLLETQYF. Written as DNA, the CDR3 is TGTGCCAGCAGCTTATTGGAGACCCAGTACTTC. Complete variable domain (other parts from reference TRBV11-2 and TRBJ2-5): EAGVAQSPRYKIIEKRQSVAFWCNPISGHATLYWYQQILGQGPKLLIQFQNNGVVDDSQLPKDRFSAERLKGVDSTLKIQPAKLEDSAVYLCASSLLETQYFGPGTRLLVL.

The count of this clone is one. The V gene is TRBV11-2, the J gene TRBJ1-1; TRBD1 might be the D (6 bases). The germline V and J ends were trimmed by 4 bases and 3 bases, with 15 bases remaining between them. This CDR3 spans 15 amino acids. Germline CDR1 and CDR2: SGHAT and FQNNGV. CDR3 nucleotide sequence: TGTGCCAGCAGCTCCCCTAGGGGGGGGTACACTGAAGCTTTCTTT. Protein: CASSSPRGGYTEAFF.

DNA of the CDR3: TGTGCCAGCAGTTCTGGGGACTCTGAAGCTTTCTTT. Protein product: CASSSGDSEAFF. The chain is built from TRBV28 and TRBJ1-1; D is possibly TRBD1 (5 bases). The CDR3 runs to 12 residues. V dropped 4 bases and J dropped 6 bases, with 9 bases sitting between them. Germline V CDR1 and CDR2: MDHEN, SYDVKM.

This chain links TRBV11-2 with TRBJ1-1; TRBD1 is a possible D gene (5 bases). The V gene lost 1 base and the J gene lost 7 bases, with 13 bases spanning the gap. This CDR3 is 14 amino acids long. The germline V gene has CDR1 SGHAT and CDR2 FQNNGV. CDR3 sequence reads: CASSLGGTGREAFF. The CDR3 bases are TGTGCCAGCAGCTTAGGGGGGACGGGCCGTGAAGCTTTCTTT. The variable domain in full, completed from reference TRBV11-2 and TRBJ1-1, reads EAGVAQSPRYKIIEKRQSVAFWCNPISGHATLYWYQQILGQGPKLLIQFQNNGVVDDSQLPKDRFSAERLKGVDSTLKIQPAKLEDSAVYLCASSLGGTGREAFFGQGTRLTVV.

This clone was seen just once. This rearrangement joins TRBV18 to TRBJ2-7; TRBD1 might be the D (6 bases). V lost 3 bases and J 3 bases, leaving 9 bases between the germline ends. Germline V CDR1 and CDR2: KGHSH, LQKENI. The CDR3 has 13 residues. The CDR3, as DNA: TGTGCCAGCTCACCCCGCAGGGGCTACGAGCAGTACTTC. This encodes CASSPRRGYEQYF.

The rearrangement joins TRBV10-1 to TRBJ1-6, with unresolved D. The length of the CDR3 is 13 residues. Trimming pared 6 bases from V and 7 bases from J, leaving 10 bases between. Per germline, CDR1 WNHNN and CDR2 SYGVQD (reference sequence). The CDR3 loop is CASSAGRNSPLHF. The CDR3 nucleotides are TGCGCCAGCAGCGCCGGTAGAAATTCACCCCTCCACTTT.

This sequence joins TRBV27 and TRBJ1-1; D may be TRBD1 (6 bases). CDR3 length: 14 residues. Germline loops: CDR1 MNHEY, CDR2 SMNVEV (reference sequence). V dropped 5 bases and J dropped 11 bases, with 21 bases sitting between them. The CDR3 loop is CASSPAPRGRNAFF. The CDR3 DNA sequence: TGTGCCAGCAGTCCCGCACCGAGGGGGAGGAACGCTTTCTTT.

The rearrangement links TRBV5-6 to TRBJ1-5; D is unclear. The V end was cut by 1 base, the J end by 1 base, with 18 bases between. The CDR3 loop spans 18 amino acids. From germline, CDR1 is SGHDT and CDR2 YYEEEE. This CDR3 reads CASSLRSQFGLSNQPQHF. DNA of the CDR3: TGTGCCAGCAGCTTGAGGAGTCAGTTTGGTTTGAGCAATCAGCCCCAGCATTTT.

This clone was observed once. The chain joins TRBV6-5 to TRBJ2-7; D perhaps matches TRBD1 (6 bases). The V end lost 6 bases, the J end lost 0 bases, and 12 bases lay between the germline ends. Germline CDR1 and CDR2: MNHEY and SVGAGI. This CDR3 contains 14 residues. The CDR3 here is CASSVDRSSYEQYF. CDR3 sequence (DNA): TGTGCCAGCAGCGTAGACAGGAGCTCCTACGAGCAGTACTTC.

The rearrangement links TRBV28 to TRBJ2-7, with TRBD1 identical over 7 bases. V dropped 3 bases and J dropped 3; count of bases not matched to a gene: 8. Germline-derived CDR1 and CDR2 are MDHEN and SYDVKM. The CDR3 spans 15 residues. CDR3 in DNA: TGTGCCAGCAGTTTTAGGGGAAACAGGGGCTACGAGCAGTACTTC. It is translated as CASSFRGNRGYEQYF.

The chain has TRBV9 and TRBJ2-7, with D maybe TRBD2 (5 bases). V shed 0 bases and J shed 3 bases, with 10 bases lying between them. This CDR3 is 14 amino acids long. Germline values: CDR1 SGDLS, CDR2 YYNGEE. This chain's CDR3 is CASSVDREIYEQYF. As DNA, the CDR3 is TGTGCCAGCAGCGTAGATAGGGAGATCTACGAGCAGTACTTC.

This clone occurred a few times. The J gene is TRBJ1-5, the V gene TRBV28, with a weak D call TRBD1 (5 bases). The CDR3 consists of 15 residues. CDR1 and CDR2 from the germline V gene are MDHEN and SYDVKM. V gave up 5 bases and J gave up 0 bases, with 11 bases separating them. The CDR3 loop reads CASSRQGFSNQPQHF. CDR3 in DNA: TGTGCCAGCAGTCGTCAGGGTTTTAGCAATCAGCCCCAGCATTTT.

V gene TRBV19 combines with J gene TRBJ1-1, with D uncertain. The ends were cut back, 8 bases at V and 2 bases at J, with 9 bases in the middle. The germline gives CDR1 LNHDA, CDR2 SQIVND (reference sequence). The CDR3 consists of 12 residues. In DNA, the CDR3 is TGTGCCAGTGAGGCAGGAAACACTGAAGCTTTCTTT. Its translation: CASEAGNTEAFF. Complete variable domain (other parts from reference TRBV19 and TRBJ1-1): DGGITQSPKYLFRKEGQNVTLSCEQNLNHDAMYWYRQDPGQGLRLIYYSQIVNDFQKGDIAEGYSVSREKKESFPLTVTSAQKNPTAFYLCASEAGNTEAFFGQGTRLTVV.

The rearrangement joins TRBV9 to TRBJ1-6; 7 bases match TRBD1. V lost 3 bases, J lost 9 bases, and 3 bases stayed unmatched. Germline lookup yields CDR1 SGDLS and CDR2 YYNGEE. CDR3 length: 13 residues. CDR3 in amino acids: CASSGRQGSPLHF. CDR3 DNA: TGTGCCAGCAGCGGGCGACAGGGTTCACCCCTCCACTTT. The full variable domain, completed using reference TRBV9 and TRBJ1-6, is DSGVTQTPKHLITATGQRVTLRCSPRSGDLSVYWYQQSLDQGLQFLIQYYNGEERAKGNILERFSAQQFPDLHSELNLSSLELGDSALYFCASSGRQGSPLHFGNGTRLTVT.

The chain carries TRBV5-1 and TRBJ2-7; maybe TRBD1 (6 bases). This CDR3 contains 13 residues. V was cut by 3 bases and J by 1 base, with 8 bases left in between. Germline CDR1 is SGHRS and CDR2 is YFSETQ. CDR3 sequence reads: CASSWDTSYEQYF. CDR3 DNA: TGCGCCAGCAGCTGGGACACATCCTACGAGCAGTACTTC.

The J gene is TRBJ2-3, the V gene TRBV4-1; no firm D call. The germline CDR1 and CDR2 sequences are MGHRA and YSYEKL. The CDR3 runs to 15 residues. V was shortened by 5 bases and J by 1 base, with 13 bases between the two germline ends. The DNA for the CDR3 is TGCGCCAGCAGCTCAAGCATAATAGGCACAGATACGCAGTATTTT. Its translation: CASSSSIIGTDTQYF.

There are a few counts of this clone. This rearrangement joins TRBV7-8 to TRBJ1-3; D is undetermined. Germline lookup yields CDR1 SGHVS and CDR2 FQNEAQ. There are 16 residues in the CDR3. Trimming stripped 0 bases from V and 0 bases from J, with 9 bases between. The CDR3 sequence: CASSLASGFSGNTIYF. The CDR3 nucleotides are TGTGCCAGCAGCTTAGCGTCTGGCTTCTCTGGAAACACCATATATTTT. Supplemented by reference TRBV7-8 and TRBJ1-3, the full variable domain reads GAGVSQSPRYKVAKRGQDVALRCDPISGHVSLFWYQQALGQGPEFLTYFQNEAQLDKSGLPSDRFFAERPEGSVSTLKIQRTQQEDSAVYLCASSLASGFSGNTIYFGEGSWLTVV.

The chain joins TRBV9 to TRBJ1-1; D gene uncertain. There are 15 residues in the CDR3. Germline V CDR1 and CDR2: SGDLS, YYNGEE. V was trimmed by 0 bases and J by 1 base, leaving 10 bases between them. The CDR3 nucleotides read TGTGCCAGCAGCGTAGAAGACCGAAGGAACACTGAAGCTTTCTTT. This codes for CASSVEDRRNTEAFF.

V usage is TRBV29-1 and J usage is TRBJ2-7; 9 bases line up with TRBD1. Losses at the gene ends were 4 bases for V and 7 bases for J; bases not matched to a gene: 8. The CDR3 has 13 residues. Germline CDR1 SQVTM, CDR2 ANQGSEA. The DNA of the CDR3 is TGCAGCGTTGGATGGGACAGGGCCGGGGAGCAGTACTTC. Encoded protein: CSVGWDRAGEQYF.